The 20 T cell receptor beta chains in this list originate from one sample, sequenced in a study of blood T cell repertoires in COVID-19. Some clones are missing from TCRdb's copy, which holds only in-frame ones; the method was immunoSEQ multiplex PCR. The table has 35,000 to 45,000 clones, about 90% seen once. Sequencing was performed on peripheral blood. These receptors were taken from a man aged 60-69 years with acute or convalescent COVID-19.

The rearrangement joins TRBV18 to TRBJ1-4; TRBD1 matches 7 bases. From germline, CDR1 is KGHSH and CDR2 LQKENI. The V and J ends lost 0 bases and 5 bases, in that order; junction bases with no gene match: 3. The CDR3 has 15 residues. CDR3 sequence (DNA): TGTGCCAGCTCACCACCGGGACAGAGAAATGAAAAACTGTTTTTT. It encodes CASSPPGQRNEKLFF.

V usage is TRBV5-6 and J usage is TRBJ2-1, with 12 bases identical to TRBD2. Germline V gene sequence: CDR1 SGHDT, CDR2 YYEEEE. Trimming took 3 bases from V and 7 from J; bases not matched to a gene: 5. The CDR3 contains 15 residues. For the CDR3, the DNA is TGTGCCAGCAGCTACCCGACTAGCGGGAGTAATGAGCAGTTCTTC. It specifies CASSYPTSGSNEQFF. Filled out from reference TRBV5-6 and TRBJ2-1, the complete variable domain reads DAGVTQSPTHLIKTRGQQVTLRCSPKSGHDTVSWYQQALGQGPQFIFQYYEEEERQRGNFPDRFSGHQFPNYSSELNVNALLLGDSALYLCASSYPTSGSNEQFFGPGTRLTVL.

The genes are TRBV28 and TRBJ2-2; the match to TRBD1 covers 7 bases. This CDR3 is built from 16 residues. Germline loops: CDR1 MDHEN, CDR2 SYDVKM. V lost 5 bases to trimming and J lost 2 bases; unmatched junction nucleotides: 8. CDR3 protein: CASSNTGTANTGELFF. The CDR3 bases are TGTGCCAGCAGTAACACCGGGACAGCCAACACCGGGGAGCTGTTTTTT.

The rearrangement links TRBV6-1 to TRBJ2-2; tentatively, D is TRBD2 (6 bases). The germline V gene encodes CDR1 MNHNS and CDR2 SASEGT. The CDR3 has 15 residues. Trimming removed 0 bases from V and 6 bases from J, with 11 bases in between. The CDR3 nucleotides are TGTGCCAGCAGTGAAGCGATAGCGGAATCCGGGGAGCTGTTTTTT. Amino acid sequence: CASSEAIAESGELFF.

In its sample, this clone was seen once. V and J are TRBV7-9 and TRBJ1-6; tentative D call: TRBD1 (6 bases). The V gene's germline CDR1 is SEHNR and CDR2 FQNEAQ (reference sequence). The CDR3 consists of 18 residues. The germline V and J ends were trimmed by 6 bases and 9 bases, with 27 bases remaining between them. The DNA of the CDR3 is TGTGCCAGCAGGAGTTCCTACGGACAGCGGGGTACTGGTTCACCCCTCCACTTT. It yields the protein CASRSSYGQRGTGSPLHF.

The gene calls are TRBV9 and TRBJ2-5, with a weak D call TRBD2 (5 bases). The CDR3 length is 17 residues. Germline CDR1 SGDLS, CDR2 YYNGEE. The V gene lost 0 bases and the J gene lost 1 base, with 16 bases spanning the gap. The chain's CDR3 is CASSVGGGWSLQETQYF. CDR3 DNA sequence: TGTGCCAGCAGCGTAGGTGGAGGTTGGTCCCTCCAAGAGACCCAGTACTTC.

The rearrangement links TRBV9 to TRBJ2-5; 9 positions agree with TRBD1. Germline CDR1 reads SGDLS; CDR2 reads YYNGEE. Trimming cost V 1 base and J 5 bases; bases outside gene matches: 9. The CDR3 extends over 16 amino acids. CDR3 sequence: CASSVTPGTGTETQYF. The CDR3, as DNA: TGTGCCAGCAGCGTAACCCCGGGGACAGGGACGGAGACCCAGTACTTC.

The chain employs TRBV5-1 and TRBJ2-3; 14 nucleotides agree with TRBD2. The CDR3 consists of 16 residues. Germline V gives CDR1 SGHRS, CDR2 YFSETQ. After removal of 4 bases from V and 3 bases from J, the junction contained 4 bases not matched to a gene. The CDR3 coding sequence is TGCGCCAGCAGCACCGGGACTAGCGGGAGAACAGATACGCAGTATTTT. Protein sequence: CASSTGTSGRTDTQYF.

The chain uses TRBV10-2 and TRBJ1-1, with D unresolved. The V end was cut by 11 bases, the J end by 4 bases, with 17 bases between. This CDR3 spans 13 amino acids. Germline V gene lookup returns CDR1 WSHSY and CDR2 SAAADI. CDR3 loop: CAPSSGSTTEAFF. The CDR3 nucleotides are TGCGCCCCAAGCTCGGGGTCTACCACTGAAGCTTTCTTT.

This clone was picked up one time. The chain carries TRBV19 and TRBJ2-1; possible D gene TRBD2, 6 bases. The CDR3 contains 15 residues. Looked up from germline, CDR1 is LNHDA and CDR2 is SQIVND (reference sequence). V dropped 0 bases and J dropped 8 bases, with 14 bases sitting between them. The CDR3 sequence is CASSIDRSGADEQFF. The CDR3 DNA sequence: TGTGCCAGTAGTATAGATCGTAGCGGTGCGGATGAGCAGTTCTTC.

For this clone: Compared with germline, one end of the junction differs, possibly owing to a read error. This sequence joins TRBV10-3 and TRBJ2-1, with a possible D match to TRBD1 (5 bases). This CDR3 has 15 residues. Germline assignment: CDR1 ENHRY and CDR2 SYGVKD. The CDR3 loop reads CAISAFTGSHNEQFF. CDR3 sequence (DNA): TGTGCCATCAGTGCCTTCACAGGCTCCCACAATGAGCAGTTCTTC.

The chain joins TRBV7-9 to TRBJ2-1; D is perhaps TRBD2 (7 bases). Germline V gene sequence: CDR1 SEHNR, CDR2 FQNEAQ (reference sequence). CDR3 length: 15 amino acids. Trimming took off 5 bases at V and 6 bases at J, with 17 bases between the two ends. CDR3 residues: CASSPGGAGPNEQFF. As DNA, the CDR3 is TGTGCCAGCAGCCCTGGGGGGGCCGGCCCCAATGAGCAGTTCTTC.

V gene TRBV7-2 combines with J gene TRBJ1-4, with 8 bases identical to TRBD1. The CDR3 extends over 18 amino acids. The ends lost 5 bases at V and 2 bases at J; junction bases unmatched: 13. Germline CDR1 SGHTA, CDR2 FQGNSA. The CDR3 DNA reads as TGTGCCAGCAGCGGCGACAGGGGTCGGGCGCGGACTAATGAAAAACTGTTTTTT. The encoded protein is CASSGDRGRARTNEKLFF.

The chain uses TRBV5-1 and TRBJ2-2, with 9 bases identical to TRBD1. The CDR3 is 17 amino acids. After removal of 2 bases from V and 5 bases from J, the junction contained 10 bases not matched to a gene. Germline CDR1 and CDR2: SGHRS and YFSETQ. DNA of the CDR3: TGCGCCAGCAGCTTTCTACCGGCACAGGGGGCAACCGGGGAGCTGTTTTTT. This translates into CASSFLPAQGATGELFF.

J is TRBJ1-1 and V is TRBV27; 8 positions match TRBD1. Germline CDR1 MNHEY, CDR2 SMNVEV (reference sequence). V lost 3 bases and J lost 3; bases outside the gene matches: 12. CDR3 length equals 17 residues. CDR3 DNA sequence: TGTGCCAGCAGTTTCCATGACAGGGGCCGTCTAGACACTGAAGCTTTCTTT. This codes for CASSFHDRGRLDTEAFF.

The chain joins TRBV7-8 to TRBJ1-4; D is perhaps TRBD1 (6 bases). From germline, CDR1 is SGHVS and CDR2 FQNEAQ. The CDR3 sequence is 14 residues long. V gave up 3 bases and J gave up 4 bases, with 9 bases separating them. The CDR3 region is CASSLDRNNEKLFF. As DNA, the CDR3 is TGTGCCAGCAGCTTGGACAGAAATAATGAAAAACTGTTTTTT.

The rearrangement links TRBV5-1 to TRBJ2-1; 9 bases are shared with TRBD1. Germline V CDR1 and CDR2: SGHRS, YFSETQ. This CDR3 region has 15 residues. J was trimmed by 2 bases and V by 4 bases; bases with no gene match: 4. The CDR3 reads CASSGGQGAYNEQFF. DNA for the CDR3: TGCGCCAGCAGCGGGGGACAGGGCGCCTACAATGAGCAGTTCTTC.

The gene calls are TRBV18 and TRBJ1-1; 9 bases agree with TRBD1. This CDR3 has 15 amino acids. With V trimmed by 5 bases and J by 5 bases, 9 bases remained unmatched. Germline assignment: CDR1 KGHSH and CDR2 LQKENI. The DNA of the CDR3 is TGTGCCAGCTCAGCCAAGGGACAGGGAAAAACTGAAGCTTTCTTT. It translates to CASSAKGQGKTEAFF.

The chain carries TRBV24-1 and TRBJ1-5; D is unresolved. This CDR3 has 15 amino acids. Germline V gene sequence: CDR1 KGHDR, CDR2 SFDVKD. V shed 9 bases and J shed 2 bases, with 16 bases lying between them. The CDR3 here is CATAPRYAGNQPQHF. The CDR3 DNA follows: TGTGCCACCGCCCCGAGATATGCTGGCAATCAGCCCCAGCATTTT.

V usage is TRBV28 and J usage is TRBJ2-2; D not certain. This CDR3 is built from 13 residues. V lost 3 bases and J 4 bases, leaving 6 bases between the germline ends. CDR1 and CDR2 (germline): MDHEN, SYDVKM. The CDR3 reads CASSFSVTGELFF. CDR3 coding DNA: TGTGCCAGCAGTTTTTCGGTCACCGGGGAGCTGTTTTTT. The full variable domain, its missing parts supplied by reference TRBV28 and TRBJ2-2, is DVKVTQSSRYLVKRTGEKVFLECVQDMDHENMFWYRQDPGLGLRLIYFSYDVKMKEKGDIPEGYSVSREKKERFSLILESASTNQTSMYLCASSFSVTGELFFGEGSRLTVL.